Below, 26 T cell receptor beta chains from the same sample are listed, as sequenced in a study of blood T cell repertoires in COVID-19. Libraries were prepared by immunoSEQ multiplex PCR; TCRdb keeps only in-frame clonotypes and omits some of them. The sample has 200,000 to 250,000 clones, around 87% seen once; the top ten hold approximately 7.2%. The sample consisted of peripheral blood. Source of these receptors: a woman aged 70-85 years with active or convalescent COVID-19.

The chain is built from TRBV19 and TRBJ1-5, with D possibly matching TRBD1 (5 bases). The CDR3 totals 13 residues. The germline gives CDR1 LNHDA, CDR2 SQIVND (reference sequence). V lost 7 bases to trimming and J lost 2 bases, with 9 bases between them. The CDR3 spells CASNQGGNQPQHF. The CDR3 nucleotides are TGTGCCAGTAATCAGGGTGGCAATCAGCCCCAGCATTTT.

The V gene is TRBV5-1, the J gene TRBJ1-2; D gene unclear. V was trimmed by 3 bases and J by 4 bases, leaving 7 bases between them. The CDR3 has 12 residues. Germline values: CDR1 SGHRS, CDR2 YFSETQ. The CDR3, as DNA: TGCGCCAGCAGCTCTCCCCCCTATGGCTACACCTTC. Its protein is CASSSPPYGYTF.

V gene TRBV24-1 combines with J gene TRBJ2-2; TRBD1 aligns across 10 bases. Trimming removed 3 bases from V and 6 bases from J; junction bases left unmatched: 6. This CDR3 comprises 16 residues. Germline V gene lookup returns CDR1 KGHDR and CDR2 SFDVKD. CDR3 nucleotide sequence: TGTGCCACCAGTGATAACCGGGACAGGGGCCCCGGGGAGCTGTTTTTT. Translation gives CATSDNRDRGPGELFF.

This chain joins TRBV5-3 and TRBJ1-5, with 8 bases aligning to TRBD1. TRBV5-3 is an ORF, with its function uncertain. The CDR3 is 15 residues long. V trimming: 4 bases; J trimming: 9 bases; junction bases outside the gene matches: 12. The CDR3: CARSVGQAFFWPQHF. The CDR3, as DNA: TGTGCCAGAAGCGTGGGACAGGCTTTTTTTTGGCCCCAGCATTTT.

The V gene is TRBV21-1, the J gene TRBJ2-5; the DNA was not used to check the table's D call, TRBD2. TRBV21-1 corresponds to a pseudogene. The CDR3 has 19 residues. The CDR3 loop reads CASSKYAPVGSSPGETQYF. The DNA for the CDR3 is TGTGCCAGCAGCAAATACGCCCCCGTCGGGTCATCACCCGGGGAGACCCAGTACTTC.

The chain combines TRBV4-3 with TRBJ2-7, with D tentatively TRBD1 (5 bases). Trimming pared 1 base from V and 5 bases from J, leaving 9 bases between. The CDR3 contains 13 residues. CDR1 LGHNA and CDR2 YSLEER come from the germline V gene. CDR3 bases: TGCGCCAGCAGCCAAGTGCAGGGCAACGAGCAGTACTTC. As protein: CASSQVQGNEQYF.

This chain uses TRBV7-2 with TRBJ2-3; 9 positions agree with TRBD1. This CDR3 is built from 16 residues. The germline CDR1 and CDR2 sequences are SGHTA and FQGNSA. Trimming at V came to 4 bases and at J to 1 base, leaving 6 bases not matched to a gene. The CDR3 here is CASSSRRDRGTDTQYF. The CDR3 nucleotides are TGTGCCAGCAGCTCCCGCCGGGACAGGGGCACAGATACGCAGTATTTT.

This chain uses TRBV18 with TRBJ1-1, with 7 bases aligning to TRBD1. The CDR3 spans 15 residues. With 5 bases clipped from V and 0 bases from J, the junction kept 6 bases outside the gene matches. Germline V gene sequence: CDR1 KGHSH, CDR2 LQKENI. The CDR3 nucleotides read TGTGCCAGCTCAAGCTCACAGGGGTTGAACACTGAAGCTTTCTTT. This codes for CASSSSQGLNTEAFF. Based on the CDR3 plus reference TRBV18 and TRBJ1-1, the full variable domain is NAGVMQNPRHLVRRRGQEARLRCSPMKGHSHVYWYRQLPEEGLKFMVYLQKENIIDESGMPKERFSAEFPKEGPSILRIQQVVRGDSAAYFCASSSSQGLNTEAFFGQGTRLTVV.

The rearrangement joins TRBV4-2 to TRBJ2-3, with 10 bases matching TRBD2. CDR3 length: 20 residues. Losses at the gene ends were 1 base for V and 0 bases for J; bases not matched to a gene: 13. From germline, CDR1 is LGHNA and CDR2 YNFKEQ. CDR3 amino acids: CASSQANTGLAISSTDTQYF. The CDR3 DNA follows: TGTGCCAGCAGCCAAGCTAATACGGGACTAGCGATCTCTAGCACAGATACGCAGTATTTT.

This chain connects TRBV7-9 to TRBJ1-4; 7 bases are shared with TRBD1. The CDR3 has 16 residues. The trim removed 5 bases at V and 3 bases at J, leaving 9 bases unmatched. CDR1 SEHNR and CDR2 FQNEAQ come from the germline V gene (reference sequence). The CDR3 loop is CASSASGTAANEKLFF. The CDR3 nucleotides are TGTGCCAGCAGCGCCTCCGGGACAGCAGCTAATGAAAAACTGTTTTTT.

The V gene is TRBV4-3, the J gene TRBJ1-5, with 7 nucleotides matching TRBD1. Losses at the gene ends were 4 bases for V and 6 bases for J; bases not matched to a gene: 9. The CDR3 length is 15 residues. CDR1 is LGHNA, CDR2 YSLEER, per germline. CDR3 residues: CASSPDPNRGQPQHF. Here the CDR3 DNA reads TGCGCCAGCAGCCCCGACCCCAACAGGGGTCAGCCCCAGCATTTT.

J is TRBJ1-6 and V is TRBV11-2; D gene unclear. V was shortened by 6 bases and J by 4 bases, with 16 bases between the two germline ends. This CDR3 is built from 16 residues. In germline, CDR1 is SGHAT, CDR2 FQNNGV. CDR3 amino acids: CASRSLYQDYNSPLHF. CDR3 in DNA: TGTGCCAGCAGAAGTCTGTACCAGGATTATAATTCACCCCTCCACTTT.

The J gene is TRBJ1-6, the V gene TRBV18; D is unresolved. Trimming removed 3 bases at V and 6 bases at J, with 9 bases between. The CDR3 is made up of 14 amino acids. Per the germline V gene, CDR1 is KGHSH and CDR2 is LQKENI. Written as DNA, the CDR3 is TGTGCCAGCTCACCTTCAGGAGGTAATTCACCCCTCCACTTT. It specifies CASSPSGGNSPLHF.

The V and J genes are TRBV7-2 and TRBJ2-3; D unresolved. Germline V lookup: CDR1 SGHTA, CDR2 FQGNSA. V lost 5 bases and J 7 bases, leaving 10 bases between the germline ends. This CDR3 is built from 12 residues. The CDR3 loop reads CASSPPGYTQYF. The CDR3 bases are TGTGCCAGCAGCCCCCCCGGGTATACGCAGTATTTT.

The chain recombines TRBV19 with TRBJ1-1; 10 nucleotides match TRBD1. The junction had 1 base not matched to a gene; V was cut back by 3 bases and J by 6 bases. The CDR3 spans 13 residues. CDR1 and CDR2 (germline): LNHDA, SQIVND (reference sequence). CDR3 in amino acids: CASSMGQGPEAFF. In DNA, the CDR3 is TGTGCCAGTAGTATGGGACAGGGGCCTGAAGCTTTCTTT.

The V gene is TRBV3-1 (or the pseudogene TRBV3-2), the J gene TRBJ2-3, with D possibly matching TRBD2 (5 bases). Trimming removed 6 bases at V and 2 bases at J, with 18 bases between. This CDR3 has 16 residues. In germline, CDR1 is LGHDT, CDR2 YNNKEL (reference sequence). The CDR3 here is CASSQRGKLFTDTQYF. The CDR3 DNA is TGTGCCAGCAGTCAGCGAGGGAAACTGTTCACAGATACGCAGTATTTT.

The CDR3 DNA sequence: TGTGCCAGCAGCTTCTCTAACGGGGAGCTGTTTTTT. This codes for CASSFSNGELFF. The chain recombines TRBV13 with TRBJ2-2; no definite D call. This CDR3 comprises 12 residues. V lost 3 bases, J lost 7 bases, and 6 bases lay in between. In germline, CDR1 is PRHDT, CDR2 FYEKMQ (reference sequence).

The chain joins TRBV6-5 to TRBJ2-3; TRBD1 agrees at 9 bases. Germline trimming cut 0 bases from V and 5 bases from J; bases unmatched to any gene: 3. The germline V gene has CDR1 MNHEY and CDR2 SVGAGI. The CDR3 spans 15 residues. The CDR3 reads CASSYSGQGQDTQYF. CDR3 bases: TGTGCCAGCAGTTACTCGGGACAGGGACAAGATACGCAGTATTTT.

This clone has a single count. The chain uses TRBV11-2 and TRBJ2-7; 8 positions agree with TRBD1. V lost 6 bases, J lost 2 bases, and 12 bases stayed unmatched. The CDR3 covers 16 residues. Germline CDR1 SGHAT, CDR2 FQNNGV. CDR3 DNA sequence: TGTGCCAGCAGGCCAGGGGGCCGGACTCGGACCTACGAGCAGTACTTC. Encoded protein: CASRPGGRTRTYEQYF.

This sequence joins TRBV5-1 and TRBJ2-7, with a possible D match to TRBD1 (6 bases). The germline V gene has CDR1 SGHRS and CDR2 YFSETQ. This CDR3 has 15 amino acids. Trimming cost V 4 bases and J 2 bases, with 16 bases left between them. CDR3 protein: CASSPSNRATYEQYF. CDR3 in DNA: TGCGCCAGCAGCCCTAGTAACAGGGCAACCTACGAGCAGTACTTC.

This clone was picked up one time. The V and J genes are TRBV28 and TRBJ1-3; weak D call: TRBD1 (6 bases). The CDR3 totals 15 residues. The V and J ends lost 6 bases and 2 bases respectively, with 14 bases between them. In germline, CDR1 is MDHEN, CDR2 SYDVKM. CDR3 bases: TGTGCCAGCAGCCCACGGGGGGCCACTGGAAACACCATATATTTT. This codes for CASSPRGATGNTIYF.

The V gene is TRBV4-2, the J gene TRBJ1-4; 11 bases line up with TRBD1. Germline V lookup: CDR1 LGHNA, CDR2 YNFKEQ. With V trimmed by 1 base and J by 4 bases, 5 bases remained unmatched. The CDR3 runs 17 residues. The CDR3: CASSQGTGGGFNEKLFF. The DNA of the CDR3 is TGTGCCAGCAGCCAAGGGACAGGGGGCGGCTTTAATGAAAAACTGTTTTTT.

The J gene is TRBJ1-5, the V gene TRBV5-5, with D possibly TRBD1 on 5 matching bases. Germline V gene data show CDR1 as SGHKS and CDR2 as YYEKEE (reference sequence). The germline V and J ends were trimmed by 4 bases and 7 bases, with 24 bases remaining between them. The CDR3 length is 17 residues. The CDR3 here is CASSPPEGTLPRQPQHF. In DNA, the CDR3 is TGTGCCAGCAGCCCACCGGAGGGGACTCTACCTCGGCAGCCCCAGCATTTT.

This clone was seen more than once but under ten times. The CDR3 DNA is TGTGCCAGCAGTGAATGGGGGGTAGGCAATCAGCCCCAGCATTTT. Protein product: CASSEWGVGNQPQHF. The J gene is TRBJ1-5, the V gene TRBV6-1, with TRBD1 as a possible D gene (5 bases). CDR1 and CDR2 (germline): MNHNS, SASEGT. The CDR3 is 15 amino acids. Between the trimmed V and J ends, which lost 2 bases and 2 bases, there was a span of 10 bases.

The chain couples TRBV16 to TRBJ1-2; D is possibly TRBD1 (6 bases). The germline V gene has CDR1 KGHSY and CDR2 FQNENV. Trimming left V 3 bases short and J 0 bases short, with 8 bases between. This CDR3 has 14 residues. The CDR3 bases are TGTGCCAGCAGCCACAGGGGAACTAACTATGGCTACACCTTC. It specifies CASSHRGTNYGYTF.

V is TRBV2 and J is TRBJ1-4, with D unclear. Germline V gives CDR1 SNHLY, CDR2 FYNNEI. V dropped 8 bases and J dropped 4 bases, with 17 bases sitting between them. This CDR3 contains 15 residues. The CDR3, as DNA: TGTGCCAGCGGTCTCCGAGGCTACAATAATGAAAAACTGTTTTTT. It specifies CASGLRGYNNEKLFF. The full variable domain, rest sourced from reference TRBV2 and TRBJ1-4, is EPEVTQTPSHQVTQMGQEVILRCVPISNHLYFYWYRQILGQKVEFLVSFYNNEISEKSEIFDDQFSVERPDGSNFTLKIRSTKLEDSAMYFCASGLRGYNNEKLFFGSGTQLSVL.